Each of the 15 T cell receptor delta chains below was sequenced from the same sample in a study of gamma-delta chains in newborns, infants, children. TCRdb made new clone calls on the reads using CATT. The sample contains 7,500 or so delta-chain clones, about 11% of which appear only once. The sequenced material came from blood. These receptors came from a child who was a newborn, infant or young child, either healthy, febrile or measles-vaccinated (not recorded which).

Comments on this clone: A read error is likely here: a far larger clone is one base away. Other nucleotide sequences in the sample specify the same CDR3. The chain has TRDV2 and TRDJ1; no reliable D call. This CDR3 spans 13 amino acids. Germline V gene data show CDR1 as GEAIGNYY and CDR2 as EKD. CDR3 protein: CACDPLDTDKLIF. CDR3 sequence (DNA): TGTGCCTGTGACCCCCTGGACACCGATAAACTCATCTTC.

V and J are TRDV2 and TRDJ3, with 8 bases lining up with TRDD3. The CDR3 consists of 21 residues. Looked up from germline, CDR1 is GEAIGNYY and CDR2 is EKD. The J segment lost 0 bases and the V segment lost 0 bases, leaving 12 bases of the junction unmatched. CDR3 region: CACDTAWGTSPSSWDTRQMFF. Here the CDR3 DNA reads TGTGCCTGTGACACCGCCTGGGGGACGTCCCCATCCTCCTGGGACACCCGACAGATGTTTTTC.

A few counts support this clone. Just one base apart from a much larger clone, this may be a read error. Other DNA variants within this sample encode the same CDR3. V usage is TRDV2 and J usage is TRDJ1; 12 positions agree with TRDD3. The CDR3 covers 17 residues. Germline V lookup: CDR1 GEAIGNYY, CDR2 EKD. The CDR3 DNA reads as TGTGCCTGTGACACCGTTATTACTGGGGGATACCCCGATAAGCTCATCTTT. It is translated as CACDTVITGGYPDKLIF.

The chain has TRDV2 and TRDJ1; TRDD3 aligns across 13 bases. Matching the DNA to germline supplied the J gene, which TCRdb does not give. There are 17 residues in the CDR3. V dropped 4 bases and J dropped 9; count of bases not matched to a gene: 16. Germline-derived CDR1 and CDR2 are GEAIGNYY and EKD. For the CDR3, the DNA is TGTGCCTGTGATATCGTGGTACTGGGGGATACGCAGAAGGAACTCATCTTT. Its translation is CACDIVVLGDTQKELIF.

This clone turned up a few times. This sequence joins TRDV2 and TRDJ3; unclear D gene. Deletions cut 0 bases from V and 3 bases from J, with 17 bases between. Germline V gene data show CDR1 as GEAIGNYY and CDR2 as EKD. CDR3 size: 19 residues. CDR3 DNA: TGTGCCTGTGACACCGGTAATACCCAATTGGGCTGGGACACCCGACAGATGTTTTTC. Encoded protein: CACDTGNTQLGWDTRQMFF.

The chain recombines TRDV2 with TRDJ1, with TRDD3 identical over 8 bases. Trimming cost V 3 bases and J 0 bases; bases outside gene matches: 11. The V gene's germline CDR1 is GEAIGNYY and CDR2 EKD. The CDR3 totals 17 residues. CDR3 sequence (DNA): TGTGCCTGTGACCGACTGGGGGTTTGGACGTACACCGATAAACTCATCTTT. Its translation is CACDRLGVWTYTDKLIF.

No V gene call was produced; the J gene was TRDJ1; the table's TRDD3 call for D was not verified on the DNA. This CDR3 has 16 amino acids. CDR3: CACDAILGSSTDKLIF. The CDR3 DNA follows: TGTGCCTGTGACGCAATCCTGGGGTCCTCCACCGATAAACTCATCTTT.

The count of this clone is one. At one of its ends the junction is not consistent with the germline gene, which may arise from a read error. This chain uses TRDV2 with TRDJ3; 8 bases map to TRDD3. No J gene is reported in TCRdb; it was inferred here by comparing the DNA with germline. Per germline, CDR1 GEAIGNYY and CDR2 EKD. CDR3 size: 19 residues. CDR3 protein: CACDTGATGGAWDTRQMFF. The CDR3 DNA reads as TGTGCCTGCGACACCGGGGCCACTGGGGGTGCCTGGGACACCCGACAGATGTTTTTC.

This clone has a single count. V usage is TRDV2 and J usage is TRDJ1, with TRDD3 matching over 7 bases. TCRdb lists no J gene, so it was determined here by aligning the DNA to germline. Per germline, CDR1 GEAIGNYY and CDR2 EKD. The ends lost 5 bases at V and 2 bases at J; junction bases unmatched: 19. This CDR3 is 18 amino acids long. CDR3 protein: CACGPGGGDVERTDKLIF. The CDR3 DNA reads as TGTGCCTGTGGGCCCGGTGGGGGAGATGTCGAAAGAACCGATAAACTCATCTTT.

CDR3: CACDTLTGPWDTRQMFF. The CDR3 DNA reads as TGTGCCTGTGACACCCTTACAGGCCCCTGGGACACCCGACAGATGTTTTTC. The V call is TRDV2, the J call TRDJ3, with D hard to call. The CDR3 sequence is 17 residues long. V was clipped by 0 bases and J by 2 bases, with 10 bases between them. Germline assignment: CDR1 GEAIGNYY and CDR2 EKD.

J is TRDJ1 and V is TRDV2, with 8 positions matching TRDD3. TCRdb offers no J gene call, so here the DNA was matched to germline to obtain one. V was clipped by 0 bases and J by 8 bases; unmatched bases: 10. The CDR3 loop spans 15 amino acids. Looked up from germline, CDR1 is GEAIGNYY and CDR2 is EKD. In DNA form, the CDR3 reads TGTGCCTGTGACACCGTCGGCCTGGGGGAACCAAAACTCATCTTT. It is translated as CACDTVGLGEPKLIF.

The table lists this clone with a few counts. This rearrangement joins TRDV2 to TRDJ3; 12 bases align to TRDD3. The V gene end was trimmed by 3 bases and the J gene end by 0 bases; junction bases not matched to a gene: 14. Germline CDR1 is GEAIGNYY and CDR2 is EKD. This CDR3 region has 22 residues. The CDR3 DNA reads as TGTGCCTGTGACCCGTTACTGGGGGATACCTCCCTTCTCTCCTGGGACACCCGACAGATGTTTTTC. Amino acids: CACDPLLGDTSLLSWDTRQMFF.

This clone was seen more than once but under ten times. A read error may explain this, as a much larger clone is one base away. The same CDR3 arises from other DNA sequences in this sample as well. The chain has TRDV2 and TRDJ3, with TRDD3 as a possible D gene (5 bases). The CDR3 extends over 17 amino acids. Germline V gene lookup returns CDR1 GEAIGNYY and CDR2 EKD. The CDR3 loop is CACDTIVKAWDTRQMFF. The CDR3 DNA sequence: TGTGCCTGTGACACGATCGTAAAAGCCTGGGACACACGACAGATGTTTTTC.

In its sample, this clone was seen a few times. Mismatch with germline at one junction end may stem from a read error. The genes are TRDV2 and TRDJ1; 9 bases match TRDD3. This CDR3 has 19 amino acids. The V gene's germline CDR1 is GEAIGNYY and CDR2 EKD. CDR3 in amino acids: CARDTVGRTGGPYTDKLIF. DNA for the CDR3: TGTGCCCGTGACACCGTCGGTCGTACTGGGGGACCTTACACCGATAAACTCATCTTT.

V and J are TRDV2 and TRDJ1, with TRDD3 identical over 12 bases. In germline, CDR1 is GEAIGNYY, CDR2 EKD. Trimming removed 3 bases from V and 0 bases from J; junction bases left unmatched: 13. CDR3 length equals 19 residues. As DNA, the CDR3 is TGTGCCTGTGACCTTACTGGGGGATACAGGGACCCTTACACCGATAAACTCATCTTT. Its protein is CACDLTGGYRDPYTDKLIF.